This T cell receptor beta chain appears in the sequencing data of a study of cytomegalovirus exposure and HLA in healthy donors. There are 15 residues in the CDR3. V trimming: 3 bases; J trimming: 4 bases; junction bases outside the gene matches: 5. Germline CDR1 is SNHLY and CDR2 is FYNNEI. The PCR had 60 Vbeta and 13 Jbeta primers. Repertoires were generated with immunoSEQ multiplex PCR, while TCRdb's copy carries only in-frame clones and drops some. The sample comprises over 150,000 clones, roughly 80% of which are singletons, and about 13% rests with the top ten. The receptor's source is a woman aged 45-65 years in good health and CMV-seronegative. Source material: PBMCs. The rearrangement uses TRBV2 and TRBJ2-1; 8 bases fit TRBD1. The DNA for the CDR3 is TGTGCCAGCAGTGAGTGGGGACAGGAGTACAATGAGCAGTTCTTC. Encoded protein: CASSEWGQEYNEQFF.